This T cell receptor (beta chain) is drawn from a study of T-cell memory formation after mild COVID-19. Study-level information: Largely, TCR clusters stayed within a single donor.

Study-level points and caveats: From day 15 to 85, contracting clones were balanced between CD4 and CD8, whereas later expanders leaned toward CD4+. Cross-reactive memory apparently joined, as some responding clones appeared in pre-infection memory. Researchers report contracting CD4+ clones mostly in CM and EM, with CD8+ clones in EMRA.

Germline lookup yields CDR1 DFQATT and CDR2 SNEGSKA (reference sequence). V shed 0 bases and J 8 bases; nucleotides not matched to a gene: 8. CDR3 size: 15 residues. TCRdb independently ran MiXCR on the 5' RACE reads; one entry per CDR3 protein. Of approximately 390,000 distinct CDR3 sequences detected, 15% to 20% appear once; the ten largest clones hold about 22%. This clonotype occurred a few times. Its matching antigen is unknown. This clonotype was sampled from a man younger than 35 who had mild COVID-19 (a few samples of this study predate the infection). Cell type and time point are not known. Material for sequencing was PBMCs or a T cell subset sorted from them (not recorded which). The chain employs TRBV20-1 and TRBJ2-1, with 9 bases lining up with TRBD2. For the CDR3, the DNA is TGCAGTGCTAGAGATCGGCGGGGGGGCCTTGATGAGCAGTTCTTC. It specifies CSARDRRGGLDEQFF.